The 4 T cell receptor beta chains in this list originate from one sample, sequenced in a study of cytomegalovirus exposure and HLA in healthy donors. TCRdb's table, derived via immunoSEQ multiplex PCR, lists solely in-frame clones and lacks some. This sample has about 330,000 clones; around 86% occur once, and the top ten carry 0.7% to 0.85%. Sequenced input: PBMCs. The source is a woman between 18 and 29 years old in good health and CMV-seronegative.

CDR3 in DNA: TGCGCCAGCAGCTTGGGGGGACAGGGGCTGAGTCAGCCCCAGCATTTT. Translated: CASSLGGQGLSQPQHF. V usage is TRBV5-1 and J usage is TRBJ1-5, with TRBD1 matching 10 bases. The ends lost 0 bases at V and 6 bases at J; junction bases unmatched: 6. CDR3 length equals 16 residues. Germline values: CDR1 SGHRS, CDR2 YFSETQ.

The genes are TRBV7-3 and TRBJ2-1; 9 bases align to TRBD2. V trimming: 4 bases; J trimming: 8 bases; junction bases outside the gene matches: 12. Germline-derived CDR1 and CDR2 are SGHTA and FQGTGA. This CDR3 is built from 16 residues. In DNA, the CDR3 is TGTGCCAGCAGCTCACAGGGTAGCGGGAGTTCCGATGAGCAGTTCTTC. Translation: CASSSQGSGSSDEQFF.

The V and J genes are TRBV5-1 and TRBJ2-5, with D unresolved. This CDR3 spans 12 amino acids. V was cut by 0 bases and J by 5 bases, with 5 bases left in between. The V gene's germline CDR1 is SGHRS and CDR2 YFSETQ. CDR3 DNA sequence: TGCGCCAGCAGCTTGGGAGATGAGACCCAGTACTTC. Translating gives CASSLGDETQYF.

The chain employs TRBV7-2 and TRBJ1-2, with 9 bases identical to TRBD1. The CDR3 spans 16 residues. The germline CDR1 and CDR2 sequences are SGHTA and FQGNSA. The J segment lost 7 bases and the V segment lost 1 base, leaving 10 bases of the junction unmatched. CDR3 DNA: TGTGCCAGCAGCTTAGGGACAGGGGCTCTCTACCGTGGCTACACCTTC. It translates to CASSLGTGALYRGYTF.